This T cell receptor beta chain stems from a study of blood T cell repertoires in COVID-19. For the study at large: PBMCs, B-cell-depleted T cells, or T cells were the source of the cDNA or gDNA that made up the material.

Per the study methods: Amplified reference gene primers provided the basis for estimating nucleated cell counts. Generated by immunoSEQ multiplex PCR, the TCRdb table keeps only in-frame clones and is missing some. The V and J calls and the clone size are those of that table, but D and trimming were determined from the DNA. The table has about 67,000 clones, 87% seen once; the top ten hold 4% to 5.5%. Looked up from germline, CDR1 is LNHDA and CDR2 is SQIVND (reference sequence). V was pared by 7 bases and J by 3 bases, with 9 bases of the junction left unmatched. The CDR3 is 15 amino acids. The specimen was peripheral blood. The sequence came from a man over 45 with active COVID-19. The chain joins TRBV19 to TRBJ1-5, with 7 bases lining up with TRBD1. The CDR3 DNA follows: TGTGCCAGTAATAGGGACAGATTTGACAATCAGCCCCAGCATTTT. This sequence encodes CASNRDRFDNQPQHF.